One and the same sample provided the 4 T cell receptor beta chains below, sequenced in a study of tissue T cells after allogeneic stem cell transplantation. Measured with immunoSEQ multiplex PCR; TCRdb has only the in-frame clones, and not every one. In the table there are approximately 9,000 clones, roughly 34% of which are singletons. As for time point: mouse harvest day 14 after allogeneic transplant. Each mouse received 10^7 T-cell-depleted marrow cells plus 10^6 splenic CD5+ T cells by tail vein. Sequenced: skin. These receptors were collected from a female BALB/c mouse given C57BL/6 T cells with graft-versus-host disease after an allogeneic hematopoietic cell transplant.

This clone was observed a handful of times. Gene labels here are mouse ones. The read ends 1 residue shy of where the CDR3 ends; the end is completed using the germline J gene. The chain combines TRBV3 with TRBJ1-2; D perhaps matches TRBD1 (5 bases). This CDR3 has 14 amino acids. Between the trimmed V and J ends, which lost 2 bases and 3 bases, there was a span of 10 bases. Germline CDR1 SNHLY, CDR2 FYNGKV (reference sequence). Partial CDR3 DNA: TGTGCCAGCAGCTTAATGGGGCGACACTCCGACTACACC. It is translated as CASSLMGRHSDYT. The whole CDR3 sequence is CASSLMGRHSDYTF.

As concerns this clone: Gene and germline names: mouse. The CDR3 goes on 1 residue after the read ends, and that part is filled in from the germline J gene. V and J are TRBV3 and TRBJ1-3, with 10 positions matching TRBD1. CDR3 size: 15 residues. V shed 3 bases and J 4 bases; nucleotides not matched to a gene: 3. Germline V gene data show CDR1 as SNHLY and CDR2 as FYNGKV (reference sequence). CDR3 protein: CASSFDRGQGNTLYF. CDR3 DNA (partial): TGTGCCAGCAGCTTCGACAGGGGGCAAGGAAATACGCTCTAT.

This clone is labeled as medium-sized. Mouse gene names and germline throughout. The CDR3 goes on 1 residue after the read ends, and that part is filled in from the germline J gene. The chain uses TRBV26 and TRBJ2-7; D gene uncertain. There are 13 residues in the CDR3. The germline V and J ends were trimmed by 4 bases and 0 bases, with 7 bases remaining between them. Germline CDR1 is KGHPV and CDR2 is FQNQEV (reference sequence). CDR3 loop: CASSRQPSYEQYF. Incomplete CDR3 DNA: TGTGCCAGCAGTCGCCAGCCCTCCTATGAACAGTAC.

Judged by abundance, this clone is medium-sized. Germline and genes: mouse. The sequenced fragment ends 1 residue before the CDR3 boundary, so the rest is inferred from the germline J gene. The gene calls are TRBV13-1 and TRBJ2-2; TRBD1 or TRBD2 may be the D gene (5 bases each). Trimming took off 0 bases at V and 4 bases at J, with 10 bases between the two ends. This CDR3 contains 15 residues. Germline values: CDR1 NSHNY, CDR2 SYGAGN. Partial CDR3 DNA: TGTGCCAGCAGTGATGGTGGGGCCCGCACCGGGCAGCTCTAC. Its protein is CASSDGGARTGQLY. From start to end, the CDR3 is CASSDGGARTGQLYF.